Listed below are T cell receptor beta chains from one sample, sequenced in a study of blood T cells in healthy people across ages. TCRdb passed the 5' RACE reads through MiXCR, listing each CDR3 protein once. The sample shows more than 650,000 distinct CDR3 sequences, roughly 53% of them seen only once. The sequencing input was blood. The receptors come from a man older than 75 in good health. Both conserved end residues are part of each CDR3. The D gene is left open where the match is weak. Some rows mark clone size as missing; the rest say once, few, many or name a class of expanded clone.

clone size: few
D gene: .
J gene: TRBJ1-1
CDR3 length: 13
V gene: TRBV5-1
CDR3 DNA: TGCGCCAGCAGCTTGGTCATGAACACTGAAGCTTTCTTT
CDR3 protein: CASSLVMNTEAFF

clone size: .
D gene: TRBD1
J gene: TRBJ2-1
CDR3 length: 15
V gene: TRBV24-1
CDR3 DNA: TGTGCCACCAGTGCTCCCGGGACAGGGGGTAATGAGCAGTTCTTC
CDR3 protein: CATSAPGTGGNEQFF

clone size: .
D gene: TRBD2
J gene: TRBJ2-2
CDR3 length: 14
V gene: TRBV20-1
CDR3 DNA: TGCAGTGCAGATGGGGGGGATCGGACCGGGGAGCTGTTTTTT
CDR3 protein: CSADGGDRTGELFF

clone size: few
D gene: .
J gene: TRBJ2-1
CDR3 length: 17
V gene: TRBV6-5
CDR3 DNA: TGTGCCAGCAGTTACTCGGGGGCGCATCGGGTCTACAATGAGCAGTTCTTC
CDR3 protein: CASSYSGAHRVYNEQFF

clone size: .
D gene: TRBD2
J gene: TRBJ2-1
CDR3 length: 16
V gene: TRBV7-2
CDR3 DNA: TGTGCCAGCAGCTTCCCGGGGAGGGGAACCTACAATGAGCAGTTCTTC
CDR3 protein: CASSFPGRGTYNEQFF

clone size: .
D gene: TRBD2
J gene: TRBJ2-3
CDR3 length: 16
V gene: TRBV11-2
CDR3 DNA: TGTGCCAGCAGCTTAAGACTAGCGGGGCTCCCAGATACGCAGTATTTT
CDR3 protein: CASSLRLAGLPDTQYF

clone size: .
D gene: TRBD1
J gene: TRBJ1-6
CDR3 length: 14
V gene: TRBV20-1
CDR3 DNA: TGCAGTGCTAGGGAGACAGGGTTAGAATCACCCCTCCACTTT
CDR3 protein: CSARETGLESPLHF

clone size: .
D gene: TRBD2
J gene: TRBJ2-7
CDR3 length: 16
V gene: TRBV6-6
CDR3 DNA: TGTGCCAGCAGTTCAGCCCTCAGACTAGCGCCCTACGAGCAGTACTTC
CDR3 protein: CASSSALRLAPYEQYF

clone size: .
D gene: .
J gene: TRBJ2-5
CDR3 length: 13
V gene: TRBV19
CDR3 DNA: TGTGCCAGTAGTATAGAGGGCAGAGAGACCCAGTACTTC
CDR3 protein: CASSIEGRETQYF

clone size: .
D gene: .
J gene: TRBJ2-5
CDR3 length: 16
V gene: TRBV24-1
CDR3 DNA: TGTGCCACCAGTGATCCGGTTGGTGGGGTCCAAGAGACCCAGTACTTC
CDR3 protein: CATSDPVGGVQETQYF

clone size: few
D gene: TRBD2
J gene: TRBJ2-7
CDR3 length: 14
V gene: TRBV2
CDR3 DNA: TGTGCCAGCAGTGCGACTAGCGGGAGTGGTGAGCAGTACTTC
CDR3 protein: CASSATSGSGEQYF

clone size: .
D gene: .
J gene: TRBJ2-5
CDR3 length: 14
V gene: TRBV7-2
CDR3 DNA: TGTGCCAGCAGCCTTCACAGGGTTCAAGAGACCCAGTACTTC
CDR3 protein: CASSLHRVQETQYF

clone size: few
D gene: TRBD2
J gene: TRBJ2-1
CDR3 length: 15
V gene: TRBV29-1
CDR3 DNA: TGCAGCCTGTCGAGCGGGATGGGATTTGGGAATGAGCAGTTCTTC
CDR3 protein: CSLSSGMGFGNEQFF

clone size: .
D gene: .
J gene: TRBJ2-7
CDR3 length: 12
V gene: TRBV2
CDR3 DNA: TGTGCCAGCAGCCCTACTAGCTCAATACGGTACTTC
CDR3 protein: CASSPTSSIRYF

clone size: .
D gene: .
J gene: TRBJ1-1
CDR3 length: 13
V gene: TRBV29-1
CDR3 DNA: TGCAGCGTGGGACGAGAAGTGAACACTGAAGCTTTCTTT
CDR3 protein: CSVGREVNTEAFF

clone size: .
D gene: .
J gene: TRBJ2-3
CDR3 length: 14
V gene: TRBV7-3
CDR3 DNA: TGTGCCAGCAGTCTCCGGGCAGGGACAGATACGCAGTATTTT
CDR3 protein: CASSLRAGTDTQYF

clone size: .
D gene: TRBD1
J gene: TRBJ2-3
CDR3 length: 17
V gene: TRBV10-3
CDR3 DNA: TGTGCCATCAGTGATCCTAGCAGGAGTAAAGGGGACAGATACGCGTATTTT
CDR3 protein: CAISDPSRSKGDRYAYF

clone size: .
D gene: TRBD2
J gene: TRBJ2-7
CDR3 length: 14
V gene: TRBV11-2
CDR3 DNA: TGTGCCAGCAGCTTAGTAGCGGGAGAAGCCGAGCAGTACTTC
CDR3 protein: CASSLVAGEAEQYF

clone size: .
D gene: .
J gene: TRBJ2-7
CDR3 length: 12
V gene: TRBV18
CDR3 DNA: TGTGCCAGCCGCCCTCTTGGGTTCGAGCAGTACTTC
CDR3 protein: CASRPLGFEQYF

clone size: .
D gene: TRBD1
J gene: TRBJ1-2
CDR3 length: 15
V gene: TRBV20-1
CDR3 DNA: TGCAGTGCTAGAGGAGGCAGGGGGTCTAACTATGGCTACACCTTC
CDR3 protein: CSARGGRGSNYGYTF

clone size: .
D gene: .
J gene: TRBJ2-2
CDR3 length: 13
V gene: TRBV25-1
CDR3 DNA: TGTGCCAGCAGCGCCATGAACACCGGGGAGCTGTTTTTT
CDR3 protein: CASSAMNTGELFF

clone size: .
D gene: .
J gene: TRBJ2-7
CDR3 length: 12
V gene: TRBV6-5
CDR3 DNA: TGTGCCAGCATCTCTTCCTTGAGCGAGCAGTACTTC
CDR3 protein: CASISSLSEQYF

clone size: .
D gene: .
J gene: TRBJ2-1
CDR3 length: 12
V gene: TRBV6-2/TRBV6-3
CDR3 DNA: TGTGCCAGCAGTTACTCGAGGGCAGGGACGTTCTTC
CDR3 protein: CASSYSRAGTFF

clone size: few
D gene: TRBD2
J gene: TRBJ2-5
CDR3 length: 16
V gene: TRBV12-3/TRBV12-4
CDR3 DNA: TGTGCCAGCAGTACAGGACTAGCGGGAGAAGGGGAGACCCAGTACTTC
CDR3 protein: CASSTGLAGEGETQYF

clone size: .
D gene: .
J gene: TRBJ2-7
CDR3 length: 12
V gene: TRBV7-2
CDR3 DNA: TGTGCCAGCAGCCATGGGGTCCACGAGCAGTACTTC
CDR3 protein: CASSHGVHEQYF

clone size: .
D gene: .
J gene: TRBJ2-1
CDR3 length: 16
V gene: TRBV20-1
CDR3 DNA: TGCAGTGCTCCGGACGCAGGCAGAGGTTTCTACAATGAGCAGTTCTTC
CDR3 protein: CSAPDAGRGFYNEQFF

clone size: few
D gene: .
J gene: TRBJ2-3
CDR3 length: 16
V gene: TRBV10-1
CDR3 DNA: TGCGCCAGCAGTGAGTTCTCCGGGTCGGGGCACAGAGACGCGTATTTT
CDR3 protein: CASSEFSGSGHRDAYF

clone size: .
D gene: TRBD1
J gene: TRBJ2-7
CDR3 length: 15
V gene: TRBV7-2
CDR3 DNA: TGTGCCAGCAGCCTTTCCCCGGGACAGTCCTACGAGCAGTACTTC
CDR3 protein: CASSLSPGQSYEQYF

clone size: .
D gene: .
J gene: TRBJ2-7
CDR3 length: 14
V gene: TRBV6-5
CDR3 DNA: TGTGCCAGCAGGATACAAAGAAGGGCCTCCGAGCAGTACTTC
CDR3 protein: CASRIQRRASEQYF

clone size: .
D gene: TRBD2
J gene: TRBJ2-7
CDR3 length: 15
V gene: TRBV7-2
CDR3 DNA: TGTGCCAGCAGCTTCGGTCTAGCGGGGCACAATGAGCAGTACTTC
CDR3 protein: CASSFGLAGHNEQYF

clone size: .
D gene: TRBD1
J gene: TRBJ1-1
CDR3 length: 15
V gene: TRBV12-3/TRBV12-4
CDR3 DNA: TGTGCCAGCAGTTTTCGACAGGGAGGTATCACTGAAGCTTTCTTT
CDR3 protein: CASSFRQGGITEAFF

clone size: .
D gene: .
J gene: TRBJ1-6
CDR3 length: 14
V gene: TRBV7-3
CDR3 DNA: TGTGCCAGCAGCCCGGACGGGTATAATCCACCCCTCCACTTT
CDR3 protein: CASSPDGYNPPLHF

clone size: .
D gene: .
J gene: TRBJ2-2
CDR3 length: 17
V gene: TRBV25-1
CDR3 DNA: TGTACCAGCAGTGAATTCGAGTCAGGACTACTCACCGGGGAGCTGTTTTTT
CDR3 protein: CTSSEFESGLLTGELFF

clone size: once
D gene: TRBD2
J gene: TRBJ2-1
CDR3 length: 17
V gene: TRBV11-2
CDR3 DNA: TGTGCCAGCAGCTCCCGTGGTAGCGGGAGGGCCCTGGGTGAGCAGTTCTTC
CDR3 protein: CASSSRGSGRALGEQFF

clone size: few
D gene: .
J gene: TRBJ2-3
CDR3 length: 15
V gene: TRBV7-2
CDR3 DNA: TGTGCCAGCAGCTTAGCAGGCCGCCGGGTAGATACGCAGTATTTT
CDR3 protein: CASSLAGRRVDTQYF

clone size: .
D gene: .
J gene: TRBJ1-6
CDR3 length: 13
V gene: TRBV13
CDR3 DNA: TGTGCCAGCAGCTTGGGGGCGAATTCACCCCTCCACTTT
CDR3 protein: CASSLGANSPLHF

clone size: .
D gene: .
J gene: TRBJ2-1
CDR3 length: 14
V gene: TRBV3-1
CDR3 DNA: TGTGCCAGCAGCCTCCAACCCGATTACAATGAGCAGTTCTTC
CDR3 protein: CASSLQPDYNEQFF

clone size: few
D gene: TRBD2
J gene: TRBJ2-7
CDR3 length: 16
V gene: TRBV10-3
CDR3 DNA: TGTGCCATCAGTGAGTCGGGACTAGCGGGAGGGTACGAGCAGTACTTC
CDR3 protein: CAISESGLAGGYEQYF

clone size: few
D gene: .
J gene: TRBJ2-1
CDR3 length: 10
V gene: TRBV29-1
CDR3 DNA: TGCAGCGTCCAAAGGGATGAGCAGTTCTTC
CDR3 protein: CSVQRDEQFF

clone size: few
D gene: .
J gene: TRBJ2-7
CDR3 length: 15
V gene: TRBV20-1
CDR3 DNA: TGCAGTGCTCAGAAACGGGGCGCGGGGACCCACGAGCAGTACTTC
CDR3 protein: CSAQKRGAGTHEQYF

clone size: .
D gene: .
J gene: TRBJ2-1
CDR3 length: 12
V gene: TRBV7-9
CDR3 DNA: TGTGCCAGCAGCTACGACGGCAATGAGCAGTTCTTC
CDR3 protein: CASSYDGNEQFF

clone size: .
D gene: TRBD1
J gene: TRBJ2-7
CDR3 length: 15
V gene: TRBV6-1
CDR3 DNA: TGTGCCAGCAGCGAACCGGGACAGGGAACCCATGAGCAGTACTTC
CDR3 protein: CASSEPGQGTHEQYF

clone size: once
D gene: .
J gene: TRBJ1-6
CDR3 length: 13
V gene: TRBV7-6
CDR3 DNA: TGTGCCAGCTTACAGGGTGGCAATTCACCCCTCCACTTT
CDR3 protein: CASLQGGNSPLHF

clone size: .
D gene: .
J gene: TRBJ2-1
CDR3 length: 14
V gene: TRBV7-9
CDR3 DNA: TGTGCCAGCAGCTCGGGACTCGGCTTTAATGAGCAGTTCTTC
CDR3 protein: CASSSGLGFNEQFF

clone size: few
D gene: .
J gene: TRBJ2-4
CDR3 length: 13
V gene: TRBV5-6
CDR3 DNA: TGTGCCAGCAGCTTTGGGGGCCTAGGTGAGCAGTACTTC
CDR3 protein: CASSFGGLGEQYF

clone size: .
D gene: .
J gene: TRBJ2-5
CDR3 length: 14
V gene: TRBV10-3
CDR3 DNA: TGTGCCATCAGTGAGTCAGAGGTGCGAGAGACCCAGTACTTC
CDR3 protein: CAISESEVRETQYF

clone size: .
D gene: .
J gene: TRBJ2-2
CDR3 length: 14
V gene: TRBV4-2
CDR3 DNA: TGTGCCAGCAGTCCACTAGGGAACGCCGGGGAGCTGTTTTTT
CDR3 protein: CASSPLGNAGELFF

clone size: .
D gene: .
J gene: TRBJ2-7
CDR3 length: 14
V gene: TRBV5-1
CDR3 DNA: TGCGCCAGCAGCTTGTGGGCAGGGGATCATGAGCAGTACTTC
CDR3 protein: CASSLWAGDHEQYF

clone size: few
D gene: .
J gene: TRBJ2-7
CDR3 length: 14
V gene: TRBV20-1
CDR3 DNA: TGCAGTGCTAGAGGGGACGCCCCCAGCTACGAGCAGTACTTC
CDR3 protein: CSARGDAPSYEQYF